The 7 T cell receptor beta chains below were found in one sample sequenced in a study of blood T cell repertoires in COVID-19. Data came from immunoSEQ multiplex PCR; TCRdb stores just in-frame clones and leaves some out. Of roughly 200,000 clones listed, 80% to 90% were seen once; the top ten hold 5.9%. The material sequenced was peripheral blood. Receptors were obtained from a man at least 80 years old with acute or convalescent COVID-19.

The gene calls are TRBV28 and TRBJ2-1, with a weak D call TRBD2 (6 bases). This CDR3 has 15 amino acids. Between the trimmed V and J ends, which lost 6 bases and 0 bases, there was a span of 12 bases. Germline lookup yields CDR1 MDHEN and CDR2 SYDVKM. The CDR3 DNA follows: TGTGCCAGCAGCCCACTTAGCGGCTCCTACAATGAGCAGTTCTTC. Translating gives CASSPLSGSYNEQFF.

This sequence joins TRBV15 and TRBJ2-5; maybe TRBD2 (6 bases). Trimming shortened V by 1 base and J by 2 bases, and 8 bases separated the two germline ends. CDR1 and CDR2 from the germline V gene are LNHNV and YYDKDF (reference sequence). The CDR3 has 14 residues. CDR3 DNA: TGTGCCACCAGCAGAGGGGGGGTACAAGAGACCCAGTACTTC. Translating gives CATSRGGVQETQYF.

This clone has just one count. V gene TRBV14 combines with J gene TRBJ2-2; TRBD2 might be the D (5 bases). The CDR3 sequence is 16 residues long. The V and J ends lost 5 bases and 5 bases respectively, with 18 bases between them. Germline loops: CDR1 SGHDN, CDR2 FVKESK. The CDR3 coding sequence is TGTGCCAGCAGCTTCGGAGGCCTGATTGGAACCGGGGAGCTGTTTTTT. Residues: CASSFGGLIGTGELFF.

This chain links TRBV5-1 with TRBJ2-3, with 15 bases matching TRBD2. V trimming: 4 bases; J trimming: 4 bases; junction bases outside the gene matches: 10. Germline V CDR1 and CDR2: SGHRS, YFSETQ. This CDR3 comprises 18 residues. CDR3 DNA: TGCGCCAGCAGCGCCCTCGGACTAGCGGGAGGGAGGGCAGATACGCAGTATTTT. Protein sequence: CASSALGLAGGRADTQYF. Based on the CDR3 plus reference TRBV5-1 and TRBJ2-3, the full variable domain is KAGVTQTPRYLIKTRGQQVTLSCSPISGHRSVSWYQQTPGQGLQFLFEYFSETQRNKGNFPGRFSGRQFSNSRSEMNVSTLELGDSALYLCASSALGLAGGRADTQYFGPGTRLTVL.

The chain couples TRBV19 to TRBJ1-4, with D unclear. Trimming pared 7 bases from V and 8 bases from J, leaving 14 bases between. CDR3 length equals 13 residues. Per the germline V gene, CDR1 is LNHDA and CDR2 is SQIVND (reference sequence). CDR3 in DNA: TGTGCCAGTAACTCGGCCTCGCGGGAAAAACTGTTTTTT. Protein sequence: CASNSASREKLFF.

V gene TRBV7-2 combines with J gene TRBJ2-7, with a weak D call TRBD2 (6 bases). Germline CDR1 is SGHTA and CDR2 is FQGNSA. The CDR3 length is 13 residues. The V end was cut by 5 bases, the J end by 3 bases, with 11 bases between. CDR3 DNA sequence: TGTGCCAGCAGCCGGGACTGGAACTACGAGCAGTACTTC. Amino acid sequence: CASSRDWNYEQYF.

This clone was observed a single time. The chain uses TRBV3-1 (or the pseudogene TRBV3-2) and TRBJ1-1, with D perhaps matching TRBD1 (5 bases). V dropped 1 base and J dropped 3 bases, with 9 bases sitting between them. In germline, CDR1 is LGHDT, CDR2 YNNKEL (reference sequence). The CDR3 covers 14 residues. The DNA for the CDR3 is TGTGCCAGCAGCCAAGCAGGGCTATACACTGAAGCTTTCTTT. Its translation is CASSQAGLYTEAFF.